This TCR beta chain was documented in a study of shared clonotypes between healthy human individuals (dated by TCRdb to 2018 to 2020). For the wider study: A couple of women and three men aged 18 to 49 years were included in the cohort. For each donor, CD4 naive and CD4 memory were each run on three plates, CD8 naive on two plates, and CD8 memory on one plate. To estimate repertoire size and how much clonotype sharing occurs between individuals, the study deeply sequenced the blood TCR repertoires of 4 to 6 healthy adults. Libraries were prepared and TCR repertoires were sequenced by different laboratories using diverse techniques, in order to increase sequencing depth and limit assay-specific biases. Leukapheresis yielded between about 0.9 and 9.5 billion PBMCs per donor. What the research found in general, with its limitations: Rarefaction of sorted-subset datasets indicated incomplete sequencing despite the large sequencing depth. Across a handful of donors, around 5% of naive CD4, roughly 3.4% of naive CD8, about 2.3% of memory CD4, and approximately 0.4% of memory CD8 clonotypes were shared. Pairwise subsampling led to the expectation that sequencing depth would affect the degree of clonotype sharing among donors. Compared with non-shared clonotypes, the clonotypes found in all four sorted-subset donors had higher generation probabilities. The small number of donors limited the genetic and exposure-history diversity represented. Sampling was limited to blood, and TCR repertoires in tissue likely differ from TCR repertoires in blood. Naive subsets generally had larger estimated clonotype richness than memory subsets did.

V loses 7 bases at its end and J loses 0 bases; junction bases beyond the gene matches: 8. From the cysteine through the phenylalanine, the CDR3 covers 15 amino acids. CDR3 DNA only is kept here, 45 bases in frame from base 1. The germline V gene (reference sequence) yields PRHDT for CDR1 and FYEKMQ for CDR2. The donors were healthy, HIV-negative adults who had no recently reported acute infections or vaccinations. Every donor was a Caucasian adult residing in Nashville, Tennessee, USA. Magnetic negative selection was used to enrich CD4+ T cells, after which naive cells were positively selected on CD45RA and the negative fraction became the memory subset. After blood collection by leukapheresis, PBMCs were isolated using Ficoll-Histopaque density gradient centrifugation and then cryopreserved in the vapor phase of liquid nitrogen. Analytical flow cytometry was used to check the purity and quantity of each magnetically sorted T cell population. Genomic DNA was isolated from each sorted fraction and quantified by UV absorbance on a Nanodrop 2000c.

Using the deep immunoSEQ assay, multiplex PCR amplified TCR CDR3 regions from genomic DNA. For each cell subset, the extracted genomic DNA was distributed evenly across all wells of several immunoSEQ 96-well plates, and each plate served as one replicate. For sorted subsets, 200 ng of genomic DNA, equivalent to roughly 33,000 T cell genomes, went into each replicate PCR. Purified libraries were measured with a Qubit 3.0 fluorometer, size-checked on a Bioanalyzer 2100, and measured again with the KAPA Library Quantification kit. A separate single-read 150-cycle Illumina NextSeq 550 flow cell was used to sequence each immunoSEQ 96-well plate. As for how the authors treated the data: The immunoSEQ output contained only junctional sequences without quality scores, so filtering could not match that applied to full-length reads. To assign V/J genes and CDR3, sequences were annotated using PyIR, a Python wrapper for IgBLAST v1.9, with IMGT germline references. Reads were removed for weak V/J assignments (E-value above 1e-6), missing CDR3, stop codons, out-of-frame junctions, or ambiguous translated residues. V3J clonotypes were defined as sequences sharing an identical inferred V gene, J gene, and CDR3 amino acid sequence. Percentage overlap between repertoires was calculated by dividing the number of shared unique clonotypes by the size of the smaller repertoire. Three approaches were used to assess repertoire richness: RTK rarefaction, the Chao1 estimator, and Recon v2.1 estimates of unobserved clonotypes. For all TCRbeta clonotypes obtained by the gDNA method from a few donors, generation probabilities were computed with OLGA. In TCRdb, the immuneACCESS table is reduced to in-frame sequences with V and J assigned. These tables do not hold every clone; where another copy was compared, an unresolved V gene accounts for under half, and the others remain unexplained. From that table come the V and J calls and clone size; the DNA was used to work out D and trimming. The sample has around 2.1 million clones on record, about 94% of them singletons. The ten biggest clones cover less than 0.15% of the sample.

With respect to this clone: It lacks a known antigen. Qualities for individual bases were not recorded, and no much larger clone is one base off.

The sequenced material came from naive CD4+ T cells sorted from blood. The meaning of the sample's cell subset or site label: CD45RA+ positively selected. The chain joins TRBV13 to TRBJ1-1; 7 bases in the junction line up with TRBD1. This sequence originates from a man aged 18 to 35 in good health. CDR3 protein: CASTRQGVMNTEAFF. The DNA sequence is given as TGTGCCAGCACCAGACAGGGTGTAATGAACACTGAAGCTTTCTTT.